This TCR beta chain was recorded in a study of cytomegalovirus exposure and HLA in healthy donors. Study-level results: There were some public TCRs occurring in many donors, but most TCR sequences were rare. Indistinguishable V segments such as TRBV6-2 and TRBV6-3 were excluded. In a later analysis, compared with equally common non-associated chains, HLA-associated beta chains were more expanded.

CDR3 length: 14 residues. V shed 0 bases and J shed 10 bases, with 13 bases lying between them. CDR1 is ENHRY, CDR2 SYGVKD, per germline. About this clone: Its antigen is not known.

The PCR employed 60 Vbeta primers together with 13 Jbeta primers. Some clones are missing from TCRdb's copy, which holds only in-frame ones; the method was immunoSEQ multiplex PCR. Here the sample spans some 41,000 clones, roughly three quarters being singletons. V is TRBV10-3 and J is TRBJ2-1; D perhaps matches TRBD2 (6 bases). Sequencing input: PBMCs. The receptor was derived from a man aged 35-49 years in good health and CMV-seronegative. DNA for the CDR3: TGTGCCATCAGTGAGTCTCGACTAGGTTCGGAGCAGTTCTTC. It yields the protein CAISESRLGSEQFF.